A selection of T cell receptor beta chains follows, all from one sample in a study of blood T cell repertoires in COVID-19. Data came from immunoSEQ multiplex PCR; TCRdb stores just in-frame clones and leaves some out. The sample consists of roughly 43,000 clones, 80% to 90% of them appearing once. Sequenced input: peripheral blood. These receptors all stem from a man in his fifties or sixties with active COVID-19. CDR3s include the opening cysteine and the closing phenylalanine or tryptophan. The D gene is left open where the match is weak. For some rows the clone size is stated as once, few or many, or as a class when expanded; others skip it.

>TRBJ1-6|.|.|TRBV11-2
CASSQEGVGSPLHF
TGTGCCAGCAGCCAAGAAGGGGTGGGGTCACCCCTCCACTTT
>TRBJ1-1|.|TRBD1|TRBV4-1
CASSPLQGALGTEAFF
TGCGCCAGCAGCCCCCTACAGGGGGCTCTGGGCACTGAAGCTTTCTTT
>TRBJ1-1|.|.|TRBV12-3/TRBV12-4
CASSLGASTKAFF
TGTGCCAGCAGTTTAGGTGCTAGTACAAAAGCTTTCTTT
>TRBJ2-3|.|.|TRBV6-4
CASSRDNTDTQYF
TGTGCCAGTTCCCGGGACAACACAGATACGCAGTATTTT
>TRBJ1-1|.|.|TRBV9
CASSVLPDGGTEAFF
TGTGCCAGCAGCGTCCTCCCAGACGGAGGAACTGAAGCTTTCTTT
>TRBJ2-1|.|TRBD2|TRBV6-5
CASGAGLASNEQFF
TGTGCCAGCGGGGCGGGACTAGCGTCCAATGAGCAGTTCTTC
>TRBJ2-7|.|.|TRBV7-2
CASSLAGGGAYEQYF
TGTGCCAGCAGCTTAGCGGGGGGGGGCGCCTACGAGCAGTACTTC
>TRBJ1-2|.|.|TRBV20-1
CSASNAGSMSGYTF
TGCAGTGCTAGTAACGCAGGGTCCATGAGTGGCTACACCTTC
>TRBJ2-2|medium-sized|.|TRBV18
CASSPADDSTGELFF
TGTGCCAGCTCACCGGCGGATGATTCCACCGGGGAGCTGTTTTTT
>TRBJ2-1|.|TRBD1|TRBV5-1
CASSPQGASYNEQFF
TGCGCCAGCAGCCCCCAGGGGGCCTCCTACAATGAGCAGTTCTTC
>TRBJ1-1|.|TRBD1|TRBV5-1
CASGSTGGTEAFF
TGCGCCAGCGGGTCGACAGGGGGGACTGAAGCTTTCTTT
>TRBJ2-7|.|.|TRBV28
CASSFRYEQYF
TGTGCCAGCAGTTTTCGCTACGAGCAGTACTTC
>TRBJ2-7|.|TRBD1|TRBV18
CASSLSGTGGYEQYF
TGTGCCAGCTCACTCTCCGGGACAGGGGGCTACGAGCAGTACTTC
>TRBJ1-6|.|.|TRBV19
CASSISGKNSPLHF
TGTGCCAGTAGTATATCGGGGAAAAATTCACCCCTCCACTTT
>TRBJ2-7|.|TRBD2|TRBV5-4
CASSLGSGRHNEQYF
TGTGCCAGCAGCTTGGGCAGCGGGAGGCATAACGAGCAGTACTTC
>TRBJ2-1|few|.|TRBV21-1
CASSKGPKIYNEQFF
TGTGCCAGCAGCAAAGGCCCTAAAATATACAATGAGCAGTTCTTC
>TRBJ1-2|.|TRBD1|TRBV9
CASSVAGQTNYGYTF
TGTGCCAGCAGCGTGGCGGGACAGACAAACTATGGCTACACCTTC
>TRBJ1-1|.|TRBD1|TRBV3-1/TRBV3-2
CASSLGTGEAFF
TGTGCCAGCAGCCTCGGGACAGGTGAAGCTTTCTTT
>TRBJ1-6|.|.|TRBV6-5
CACNGTPNSPLHF
TGTGCCTGTAACGGGACACCTAATTCACCCCTCCACTTT
>TRBJ1-1|.|.|TRBV30
CAWSPGQRIAEAFF
TGTGCCTGGAGCCCAGGACAGCGGATCGCTGAAGCTTTCTTT
>TRBJ2-7|.|TRBD1|TRBV5-1
CASSTDRGYEQYF
TGCGCCAGCAGCACGGACAGGGGCTACGAGCAGTACTTC
>TRBJ2-1|.|.|TRBV5-6
CASSQKGVQGRGNEQFF
TGTGCCAGCAGCCAAAAGGGGGTACAGGGCCGGGGCAATGAGCAGTTCTTC
>TRBJ1-1|.|.|TRBV5-1
CASSSGLGNTEAFF
TGCGCCAGCAGCTCGGGACTCGGGAACACTGAAGCTTTCTTT
>TRBJ2-5|once|TRBD2|TRBV27
CASSPRLAGGRGETQYF
TGTGCCAGCAGTCCCCGGCTAGCGGGGGGAAGGGGGGAGACCCAGTACTTC
>TRBJ1-1|.|.|TRBV19
CASSISPGMNTEAFF
TGTGCCAGTAGTATAAGTCCGGGGATGAACACTGAAGCTTTCTTT
>TRBJ1-2|.|TRBD1|TRBV18
CASSPGTDGFYGYTF
TGTGCCAGCTCACCAGGGACAGATGGATTCTATGGCTACACCTTC
>TRBJ1-1|.|.|TRBV5-1
CASSPSGTRNTEAFF
TGCGCCAGCAGCCCATCTGGGACAAGGAACACTGAAGCTTTCTTT
>TRBJ2-2|.|.|TRBV12-3/TRBV12-4
CASSLTGGELFF
TGTGCCAGCAGTTTAACGGGGGGGGAGCTGTTTTTT
>TRBJ1-4|.|.|TRBV7-9
CASSLDGAKLFF
TGTGCCAGCAGCTTAGATGGGGCTAAACTGTTTTTT
>TRBJ2-7|.|.|TRBV12-3/TRBV12-4
CASSSVSYEQYF
TGTGCCAGCAGTTCTGTCTCCTACGAGCAGTACTTC
>TRBJ2-1|.|TRBD2|TRBV3-1/TRBV3-2
CASSQEPTSVYNEQFF
TGTGCCAGCAGCCAAGAACCGACTAGCGTCTACAATGAGCAGTTCTTC
>TRBJ1-5|.|TRBD1|TRBV2
CASSPGTGGGYSNQPQHF
TGTGCCAGCAGTCCCGGGACAGGGGGCGGTTATAGCAATCAGCCCCAGCATTTT
>TRBJ2-2|.|TRBD2|TRBV7-9
CASSPGGRTGELFF
TGTGCCAGCAGCCCGGGGGGAAGAACCGGGGAGCTGTTTTTT